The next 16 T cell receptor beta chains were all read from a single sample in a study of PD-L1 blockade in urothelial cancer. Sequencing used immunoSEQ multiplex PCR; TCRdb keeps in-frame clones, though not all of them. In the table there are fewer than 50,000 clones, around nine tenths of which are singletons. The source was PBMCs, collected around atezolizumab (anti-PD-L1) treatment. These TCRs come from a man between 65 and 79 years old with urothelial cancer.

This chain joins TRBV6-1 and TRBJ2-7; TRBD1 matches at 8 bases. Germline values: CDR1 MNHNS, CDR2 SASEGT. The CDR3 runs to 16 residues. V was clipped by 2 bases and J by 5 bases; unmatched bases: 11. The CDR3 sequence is CASSEFQGAGGDEQYF. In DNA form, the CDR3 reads TGTGCCAGCAGTGAATTTCAGGGGGCAGGTGGCGACGAGCAGTACTTC.

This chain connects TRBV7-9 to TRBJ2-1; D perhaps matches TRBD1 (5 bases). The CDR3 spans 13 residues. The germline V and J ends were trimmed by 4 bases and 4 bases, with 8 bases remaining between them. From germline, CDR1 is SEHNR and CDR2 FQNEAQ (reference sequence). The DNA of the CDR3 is TGTGCCAGCAGCTGGACACAGTACAATGAGCAGTTCTTC. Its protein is CASSWTQYNEQFF.

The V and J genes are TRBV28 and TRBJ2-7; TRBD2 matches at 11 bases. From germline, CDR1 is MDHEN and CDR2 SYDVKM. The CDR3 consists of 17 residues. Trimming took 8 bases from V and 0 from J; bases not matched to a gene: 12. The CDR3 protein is CASCTSGRRGPSYEQYF. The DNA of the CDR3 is TGTGCCAGCTGCACTAGCGGGAGACGTGGACCCTCCTACGAGCAGTACTTC.

The CDR3 DNA reads TGTGCCAGCGGCGGGAGGGCCAGTTCCAATGAGCAGTTCTTC. This gives the protein CASGGRASSNEQFF. The chain uses TRBV2 and TRBJ2-1; 9 bases are a match to TRBD2. The ends lost 8 bases at V and 6 bases at J; junction bases unmatched: 8. CDR3 size: 14 residues. The germline CDR1 and CDR2 sequences are SNHLY and FYNNEI.

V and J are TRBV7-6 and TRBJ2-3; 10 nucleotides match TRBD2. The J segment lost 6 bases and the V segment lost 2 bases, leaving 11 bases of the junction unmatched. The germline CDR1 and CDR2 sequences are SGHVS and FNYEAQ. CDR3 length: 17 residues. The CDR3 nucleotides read TGTGCCAGCAGCTTAAGTGCGACTAGCGGGTCTCGGGATACGCAGTATTTT. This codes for CASSLSATSGSRDTQYF. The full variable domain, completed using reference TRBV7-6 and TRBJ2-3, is GAGVSQSPRYKVTKRGQDVALRCDPISGHVSLYWYRQALGQGPEFLTYFNYEAQQDKSGLPNDRFSAERPEGSISTLTIQRTEQRDSAMYRCASSLSATSGSRDTQYFGPGTRLTVL.

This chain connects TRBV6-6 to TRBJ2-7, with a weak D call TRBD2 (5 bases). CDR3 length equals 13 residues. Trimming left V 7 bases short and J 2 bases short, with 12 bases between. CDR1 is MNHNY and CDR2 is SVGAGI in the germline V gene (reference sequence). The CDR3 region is CASTPSSTYEQYF. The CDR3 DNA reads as TGTGCCAGCACCCCTAGCTCGACCTACGAGCAGTACTTC.

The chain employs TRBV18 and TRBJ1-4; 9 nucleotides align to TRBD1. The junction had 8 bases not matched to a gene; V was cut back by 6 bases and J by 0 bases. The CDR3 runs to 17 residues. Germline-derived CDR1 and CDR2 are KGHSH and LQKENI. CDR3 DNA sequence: TGTGCCAGCTCCCCCCGACAGGGGGTGACAACTAATGAAAAACTGTTTTTT. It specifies CASSPRQGVTTNEKLFF.

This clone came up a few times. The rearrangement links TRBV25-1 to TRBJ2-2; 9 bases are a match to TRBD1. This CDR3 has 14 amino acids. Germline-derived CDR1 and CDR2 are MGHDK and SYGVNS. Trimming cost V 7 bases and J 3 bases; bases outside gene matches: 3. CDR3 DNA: TGTGCCAGCACGGGGACAGGGTACACCGGGGAGCTGTTTTTT. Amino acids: CASTGTGYTGELFF.

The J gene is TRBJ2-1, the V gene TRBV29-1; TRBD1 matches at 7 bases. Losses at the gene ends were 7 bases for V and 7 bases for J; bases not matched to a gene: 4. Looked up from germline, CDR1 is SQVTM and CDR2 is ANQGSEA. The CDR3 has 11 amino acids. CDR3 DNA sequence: TGCAGCGATGTCAGGGGGAATGAGCAGTTCTTC. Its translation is CSDVRGNEQFF.

The CDR3 loop is CASSPKGQRSGNTIYF. Here the CDR3 DNA reads TGTGCCAGCAGCCCTAAGGGACAGCGCTCTGGAAACACCATATATTTT. This chain uses TRBV5-8 with TRBJ1-3; 7 bases match TRBD1. The CDR3 totals 16 residues. Germline values: CDR1 SGHTS, CDR2 YDEGEE. The junction had 7 bases not matched to a gene; V was cut back by 4 bases and J by 0 bases.

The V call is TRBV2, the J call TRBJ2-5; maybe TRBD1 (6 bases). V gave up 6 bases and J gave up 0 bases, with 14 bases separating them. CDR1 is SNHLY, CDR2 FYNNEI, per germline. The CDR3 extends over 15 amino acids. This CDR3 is CASREGHWYQETQYF. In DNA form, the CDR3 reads TGTGCCAGCAGAGAGGGACACTGGTACCAAGAGACCCAGTACTTC.

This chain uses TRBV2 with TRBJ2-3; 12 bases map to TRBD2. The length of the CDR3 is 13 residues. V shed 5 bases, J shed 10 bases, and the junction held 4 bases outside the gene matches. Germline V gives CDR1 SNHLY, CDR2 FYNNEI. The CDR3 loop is CASSKLAGGSQYF. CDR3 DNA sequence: TGTGCCAGCAGTAAACTAGCGGGAGGCTCGCAGTATTTT.

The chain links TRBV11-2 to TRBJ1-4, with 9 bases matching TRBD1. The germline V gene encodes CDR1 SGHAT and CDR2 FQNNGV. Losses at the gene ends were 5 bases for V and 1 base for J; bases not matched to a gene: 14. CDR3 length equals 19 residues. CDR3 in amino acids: CASSGDRGGYFRTNEKLFF. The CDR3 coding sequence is TGTGCCAGCAGCGGCGACAGGGGGGGGTATTTCAGAACTAATGAAAAACTGTTTTTT.

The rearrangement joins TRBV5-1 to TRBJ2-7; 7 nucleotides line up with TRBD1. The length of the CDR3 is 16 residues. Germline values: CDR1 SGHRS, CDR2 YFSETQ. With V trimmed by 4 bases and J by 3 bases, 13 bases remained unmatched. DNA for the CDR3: TGCGCCAGCAGCCAAGACCCGGGACAGCGAAGCTACGAGCAGTACTTC. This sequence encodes CASSQDPGQRSYEQYF.

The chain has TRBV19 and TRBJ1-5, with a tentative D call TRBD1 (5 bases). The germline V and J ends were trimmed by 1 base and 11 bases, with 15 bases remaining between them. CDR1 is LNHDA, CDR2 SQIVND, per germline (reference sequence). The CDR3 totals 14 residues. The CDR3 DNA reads TGTGCCAGTAGTATAGGGCGGGACCTGTTGGCCCAGCATTTT. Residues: CASSIGRDLLAQHF.

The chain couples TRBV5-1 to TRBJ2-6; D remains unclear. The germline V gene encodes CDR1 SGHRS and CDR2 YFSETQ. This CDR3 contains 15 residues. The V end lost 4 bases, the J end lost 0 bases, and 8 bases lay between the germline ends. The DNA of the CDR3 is TGCGCCAGCAGCCAAGCTATCTCTGGGGCCAACGTCCTGACTTTC. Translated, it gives CASSQAISGANVLTF.